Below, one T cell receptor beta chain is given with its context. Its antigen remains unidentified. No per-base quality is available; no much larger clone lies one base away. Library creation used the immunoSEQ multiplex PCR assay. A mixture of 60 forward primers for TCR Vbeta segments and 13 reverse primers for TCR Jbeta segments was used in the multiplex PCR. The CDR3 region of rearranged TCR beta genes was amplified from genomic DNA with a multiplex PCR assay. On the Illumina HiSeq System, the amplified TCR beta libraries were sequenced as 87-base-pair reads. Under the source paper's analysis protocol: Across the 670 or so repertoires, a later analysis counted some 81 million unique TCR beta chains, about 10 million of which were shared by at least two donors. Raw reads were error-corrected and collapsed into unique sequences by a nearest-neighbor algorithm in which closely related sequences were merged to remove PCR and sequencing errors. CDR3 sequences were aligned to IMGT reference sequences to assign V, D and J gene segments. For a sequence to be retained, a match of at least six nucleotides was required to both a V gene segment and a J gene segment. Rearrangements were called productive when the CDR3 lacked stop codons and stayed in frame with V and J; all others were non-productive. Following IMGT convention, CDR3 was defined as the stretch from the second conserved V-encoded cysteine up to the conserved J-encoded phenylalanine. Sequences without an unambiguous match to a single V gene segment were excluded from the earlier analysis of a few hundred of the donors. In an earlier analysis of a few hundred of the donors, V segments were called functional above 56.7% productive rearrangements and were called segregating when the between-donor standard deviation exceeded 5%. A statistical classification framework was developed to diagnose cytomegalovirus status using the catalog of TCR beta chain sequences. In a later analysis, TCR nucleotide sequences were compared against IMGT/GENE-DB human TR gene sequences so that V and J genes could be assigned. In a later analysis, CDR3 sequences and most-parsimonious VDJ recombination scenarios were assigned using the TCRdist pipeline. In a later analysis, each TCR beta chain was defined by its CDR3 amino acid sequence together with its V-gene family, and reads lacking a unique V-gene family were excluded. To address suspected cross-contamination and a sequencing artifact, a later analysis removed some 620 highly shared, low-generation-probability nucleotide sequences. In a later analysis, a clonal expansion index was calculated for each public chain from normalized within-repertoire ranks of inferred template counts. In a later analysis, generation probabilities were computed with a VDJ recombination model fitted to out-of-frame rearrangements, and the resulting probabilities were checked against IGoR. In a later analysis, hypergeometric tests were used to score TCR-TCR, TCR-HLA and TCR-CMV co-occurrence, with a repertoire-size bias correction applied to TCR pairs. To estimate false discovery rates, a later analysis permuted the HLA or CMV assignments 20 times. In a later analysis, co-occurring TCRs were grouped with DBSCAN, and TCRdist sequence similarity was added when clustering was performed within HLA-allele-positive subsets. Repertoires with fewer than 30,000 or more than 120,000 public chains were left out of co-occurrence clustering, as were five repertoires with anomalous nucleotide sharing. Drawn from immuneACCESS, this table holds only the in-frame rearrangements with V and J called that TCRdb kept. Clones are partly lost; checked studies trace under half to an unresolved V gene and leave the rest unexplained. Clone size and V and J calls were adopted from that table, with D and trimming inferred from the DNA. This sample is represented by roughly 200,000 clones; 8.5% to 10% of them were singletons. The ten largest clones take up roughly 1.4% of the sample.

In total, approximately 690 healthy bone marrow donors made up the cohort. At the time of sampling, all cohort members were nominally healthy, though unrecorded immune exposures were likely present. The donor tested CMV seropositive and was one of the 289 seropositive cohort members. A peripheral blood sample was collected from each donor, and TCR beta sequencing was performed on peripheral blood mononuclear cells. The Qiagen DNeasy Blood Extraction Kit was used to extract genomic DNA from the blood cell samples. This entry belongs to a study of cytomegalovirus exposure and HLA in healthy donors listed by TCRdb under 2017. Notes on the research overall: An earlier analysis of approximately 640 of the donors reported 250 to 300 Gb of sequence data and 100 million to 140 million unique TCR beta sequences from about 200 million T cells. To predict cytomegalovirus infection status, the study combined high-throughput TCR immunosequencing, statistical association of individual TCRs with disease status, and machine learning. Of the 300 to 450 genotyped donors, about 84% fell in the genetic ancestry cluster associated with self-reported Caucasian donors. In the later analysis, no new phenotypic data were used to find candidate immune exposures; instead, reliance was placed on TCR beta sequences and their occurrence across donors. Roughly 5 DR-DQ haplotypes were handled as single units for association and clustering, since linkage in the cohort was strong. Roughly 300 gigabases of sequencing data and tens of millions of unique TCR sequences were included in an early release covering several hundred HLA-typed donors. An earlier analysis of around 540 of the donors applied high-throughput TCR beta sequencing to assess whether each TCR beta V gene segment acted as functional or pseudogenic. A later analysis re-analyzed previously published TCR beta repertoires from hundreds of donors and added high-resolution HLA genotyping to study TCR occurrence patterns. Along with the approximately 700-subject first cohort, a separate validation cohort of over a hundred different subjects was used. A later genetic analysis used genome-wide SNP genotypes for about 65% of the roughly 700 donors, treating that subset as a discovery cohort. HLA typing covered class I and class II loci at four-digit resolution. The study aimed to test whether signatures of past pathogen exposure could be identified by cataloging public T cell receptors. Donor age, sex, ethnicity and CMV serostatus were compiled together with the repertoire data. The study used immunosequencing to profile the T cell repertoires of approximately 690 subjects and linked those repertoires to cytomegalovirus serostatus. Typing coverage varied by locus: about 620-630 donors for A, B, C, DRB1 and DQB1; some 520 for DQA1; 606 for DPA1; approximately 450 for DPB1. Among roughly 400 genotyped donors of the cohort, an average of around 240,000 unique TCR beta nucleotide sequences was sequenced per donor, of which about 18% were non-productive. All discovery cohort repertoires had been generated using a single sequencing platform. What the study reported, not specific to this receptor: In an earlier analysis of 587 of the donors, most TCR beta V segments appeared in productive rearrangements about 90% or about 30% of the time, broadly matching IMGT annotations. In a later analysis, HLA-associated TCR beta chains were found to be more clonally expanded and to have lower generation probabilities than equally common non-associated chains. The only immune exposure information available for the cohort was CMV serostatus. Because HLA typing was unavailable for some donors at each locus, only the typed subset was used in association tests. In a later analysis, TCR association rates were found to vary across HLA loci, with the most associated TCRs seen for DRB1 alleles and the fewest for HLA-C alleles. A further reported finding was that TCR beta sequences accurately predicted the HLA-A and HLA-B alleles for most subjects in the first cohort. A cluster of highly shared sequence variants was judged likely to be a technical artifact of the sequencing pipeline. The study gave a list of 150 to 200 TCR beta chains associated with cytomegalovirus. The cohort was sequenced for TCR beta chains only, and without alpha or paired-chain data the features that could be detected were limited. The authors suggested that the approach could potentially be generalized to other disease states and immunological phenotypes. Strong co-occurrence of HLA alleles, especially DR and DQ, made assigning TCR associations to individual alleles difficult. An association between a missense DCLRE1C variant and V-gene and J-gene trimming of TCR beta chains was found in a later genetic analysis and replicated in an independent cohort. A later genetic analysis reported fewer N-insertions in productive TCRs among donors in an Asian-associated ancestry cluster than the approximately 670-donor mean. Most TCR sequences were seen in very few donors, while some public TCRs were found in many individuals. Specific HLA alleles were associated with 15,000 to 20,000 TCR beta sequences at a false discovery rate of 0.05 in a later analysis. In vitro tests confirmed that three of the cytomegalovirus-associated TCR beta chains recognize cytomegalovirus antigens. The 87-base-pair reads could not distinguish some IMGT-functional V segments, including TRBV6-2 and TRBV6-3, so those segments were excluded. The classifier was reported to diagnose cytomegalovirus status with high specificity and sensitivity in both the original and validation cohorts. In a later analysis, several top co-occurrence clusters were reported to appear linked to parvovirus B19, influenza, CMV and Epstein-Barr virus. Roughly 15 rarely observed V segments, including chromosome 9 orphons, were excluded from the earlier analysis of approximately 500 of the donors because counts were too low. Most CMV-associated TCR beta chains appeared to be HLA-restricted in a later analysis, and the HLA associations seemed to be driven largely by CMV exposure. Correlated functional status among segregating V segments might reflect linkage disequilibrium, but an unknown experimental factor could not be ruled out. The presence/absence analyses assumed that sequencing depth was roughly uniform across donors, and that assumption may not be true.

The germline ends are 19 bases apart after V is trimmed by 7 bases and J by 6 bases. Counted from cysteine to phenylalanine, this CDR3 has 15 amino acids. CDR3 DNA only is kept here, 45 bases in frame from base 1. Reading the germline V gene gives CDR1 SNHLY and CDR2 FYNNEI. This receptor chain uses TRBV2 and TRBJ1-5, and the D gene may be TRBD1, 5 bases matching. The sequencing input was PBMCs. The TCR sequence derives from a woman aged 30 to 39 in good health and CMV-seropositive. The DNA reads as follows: TGTGCCAGCACCGTTGGATGGGGGGAAGGTCAGCCCCAGCATTTT. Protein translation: CASTVGWGEGQPQHF.